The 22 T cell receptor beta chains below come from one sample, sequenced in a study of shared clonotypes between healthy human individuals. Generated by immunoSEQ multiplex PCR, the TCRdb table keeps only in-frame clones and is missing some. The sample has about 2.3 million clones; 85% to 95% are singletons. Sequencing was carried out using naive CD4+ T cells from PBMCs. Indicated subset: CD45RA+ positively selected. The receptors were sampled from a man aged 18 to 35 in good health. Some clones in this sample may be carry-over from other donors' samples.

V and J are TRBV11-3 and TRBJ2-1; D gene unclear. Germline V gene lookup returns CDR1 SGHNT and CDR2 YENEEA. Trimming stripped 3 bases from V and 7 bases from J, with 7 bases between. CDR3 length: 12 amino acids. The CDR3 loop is CASSLSTNEQFF. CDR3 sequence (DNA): TGTGCCAGCAGCTTGAGCACGAATGAGCAGTTCTTC. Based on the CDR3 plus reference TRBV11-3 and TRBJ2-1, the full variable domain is EAGVVQSPRYKIIEKKQPVAFWCNPISGHNTLYWYLQNLGQGPELLIRYENEEAVDDSQLPKDRFSAERLKGVDSTLKIQPAELGDSAVYLCASSLSTNEQFFGPGTRLTVL.

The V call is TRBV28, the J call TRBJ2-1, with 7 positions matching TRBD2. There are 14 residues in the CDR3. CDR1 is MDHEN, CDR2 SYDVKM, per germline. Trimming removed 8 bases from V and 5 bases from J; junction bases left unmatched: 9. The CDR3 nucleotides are TGTGCCAGCGGACGGCGCGGGGGAAACAATGAGCAGTTCTTC. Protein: CASGRRGGNNEQFF.

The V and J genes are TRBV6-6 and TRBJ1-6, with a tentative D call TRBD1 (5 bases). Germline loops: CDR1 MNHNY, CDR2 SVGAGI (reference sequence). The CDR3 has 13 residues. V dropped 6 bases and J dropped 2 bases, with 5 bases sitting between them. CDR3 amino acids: CASRGPYNSPLHF. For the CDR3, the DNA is TGTGCCAGCAGGGGGCCCTATAATTCACCCCTCCACTTT.

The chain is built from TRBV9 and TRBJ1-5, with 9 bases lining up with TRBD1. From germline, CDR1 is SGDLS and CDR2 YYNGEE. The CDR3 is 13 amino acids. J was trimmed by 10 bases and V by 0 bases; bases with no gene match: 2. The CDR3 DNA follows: TGTGCCAGCAGCGTAGAACAGGGGGCTCCCCAGCATTTT. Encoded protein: CASSVEQGAPQHF. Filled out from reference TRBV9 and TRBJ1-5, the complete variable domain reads DSGVTQTPKHLITATGQRVTLRCSPRSGDLSVYWYQQSLDQGLQFLIQYYNGEERAKGNILERFSAQQFPDLHSELNLSSLELGDSALYFCASSVEQGAPQHFGDGTRLSIL.

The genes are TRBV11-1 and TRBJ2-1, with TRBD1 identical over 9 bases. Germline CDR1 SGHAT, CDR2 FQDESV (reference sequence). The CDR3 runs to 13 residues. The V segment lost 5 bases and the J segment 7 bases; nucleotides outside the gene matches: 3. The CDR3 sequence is CASSRDRVNEQFF. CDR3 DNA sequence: TGTGCCAGCAGCCGGGACAGGGTAAATGAGCAGTTCTTC.

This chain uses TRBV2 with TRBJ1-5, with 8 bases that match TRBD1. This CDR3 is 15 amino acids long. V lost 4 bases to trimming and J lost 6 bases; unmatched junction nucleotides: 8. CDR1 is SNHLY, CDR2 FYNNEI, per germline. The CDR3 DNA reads TGTGCCAGCAGTGTGGAACAGGGGGATTTTCAGCCCCAGCATTTT. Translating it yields CASSVEQGDFQPQHF.

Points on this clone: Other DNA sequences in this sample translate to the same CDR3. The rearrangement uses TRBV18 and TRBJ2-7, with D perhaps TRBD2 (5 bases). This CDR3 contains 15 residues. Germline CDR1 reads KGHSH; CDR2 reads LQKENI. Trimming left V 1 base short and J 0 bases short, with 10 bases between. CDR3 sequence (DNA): TGTGCCAGCTCACCACGGACTTCAAGCTCCTACGAGCAGTACTTC. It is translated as CASSPRTSSSYEQYF. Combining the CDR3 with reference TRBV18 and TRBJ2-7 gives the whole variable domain NAGVMQNPRHLVRRRGQEARLRCSPMKGHSHVYWYRQLPEEGLKFMVYLQKENIIDESGMPKERFSAEFPKEGPSILRIQQVVRGDSAAYFCASSPRTSSSYEQYFGPGTRLTVT.

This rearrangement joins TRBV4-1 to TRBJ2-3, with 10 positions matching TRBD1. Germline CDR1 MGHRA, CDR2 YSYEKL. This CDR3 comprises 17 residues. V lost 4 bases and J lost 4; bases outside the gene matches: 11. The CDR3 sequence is CASSLQGRDRGSDTQYF. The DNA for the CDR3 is TGCGCCAGCAGCCTACAAGGTCGGGACAGGGGATCAGATACGCAGTATTTT.

Here the CDR3 reads CASSARTAGDEQYF. The CDR3, as DNA: TGTGCCAGCAGCGCCCGGACGGCCGGCGACGAGCAGTACTTC. The chain recombines TRBV9 with TRBJ2-7; D unclear. The V end lost 3 bases, the J end lost 5 bases, and 15 bases lay between the germline ends. CDR1 is SGDLS and CDR2 is YYNGEE in the germline V gene. The length of the CDR3 is 14 residues.

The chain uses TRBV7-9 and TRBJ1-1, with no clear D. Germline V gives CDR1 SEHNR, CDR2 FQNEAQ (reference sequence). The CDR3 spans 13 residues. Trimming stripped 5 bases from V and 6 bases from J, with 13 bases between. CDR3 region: CASSATGLPEAFF. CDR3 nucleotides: TGTGCCAGCAGCGCGACCGGCTTACCTGAAGCTTTCTTT.

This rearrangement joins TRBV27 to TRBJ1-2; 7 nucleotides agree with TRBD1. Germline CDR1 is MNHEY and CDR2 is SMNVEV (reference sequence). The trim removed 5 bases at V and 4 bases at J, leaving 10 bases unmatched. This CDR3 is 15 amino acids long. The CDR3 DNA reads TGTGCCAGCAGTCCTCGACAGGGTTTACCCTATGGCTACACCTTC. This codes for CASSPRQGLPYGYTF.

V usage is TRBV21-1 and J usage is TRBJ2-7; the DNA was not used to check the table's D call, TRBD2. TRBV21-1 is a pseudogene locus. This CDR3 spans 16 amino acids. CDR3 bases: TGTGCCAGCAGCAAAGGTAGGGAGGGCCCGGTGGGCGAGCAGTACTTC. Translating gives CASSKGREGPVGEQYF.

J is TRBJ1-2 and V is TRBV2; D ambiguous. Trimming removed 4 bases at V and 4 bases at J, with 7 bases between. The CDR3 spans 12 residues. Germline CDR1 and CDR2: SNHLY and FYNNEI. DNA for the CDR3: TGTGCCAGCAGTGGCCCCAGCTATGGCTACACCTTC. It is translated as CASSGPSYGYTF.

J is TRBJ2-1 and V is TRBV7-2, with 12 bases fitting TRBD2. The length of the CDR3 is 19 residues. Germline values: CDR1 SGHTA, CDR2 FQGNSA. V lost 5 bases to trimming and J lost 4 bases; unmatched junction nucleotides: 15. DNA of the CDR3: TGTGCCAGCAGCACCCCTAGCGGGAGGGCCGCATCTCTATACAATGAGCAGTTCTTC. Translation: CASSTPSGRAASLYNEQFF.

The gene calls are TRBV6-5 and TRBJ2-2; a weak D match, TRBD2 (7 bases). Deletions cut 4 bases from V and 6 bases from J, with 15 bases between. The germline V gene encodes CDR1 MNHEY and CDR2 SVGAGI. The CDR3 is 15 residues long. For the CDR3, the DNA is TGTGCCAGCAGTTCGGTGGGGGGGCGCCCCGGGGAGCTGTTTTTT. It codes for CASSSVGGRPGELFF.

CDR3 bases: TGTGCCAGCAGCGGGAGTCGGGGTAGCGAGCAGTACTTC. Amino acid sequence: CASSGSRGSEQYF. V gene TRBV7-3 combines with J gene TRBJ2-7, with D possibly TRBD2 on 5 matching bases. The CDR3 is 13 amino acids. In germline, CDR1 is SGHTA, CDR2 FQGTGA. V dropped 5 bases and J dropped 6 bases, with 14 bases sitting between them.

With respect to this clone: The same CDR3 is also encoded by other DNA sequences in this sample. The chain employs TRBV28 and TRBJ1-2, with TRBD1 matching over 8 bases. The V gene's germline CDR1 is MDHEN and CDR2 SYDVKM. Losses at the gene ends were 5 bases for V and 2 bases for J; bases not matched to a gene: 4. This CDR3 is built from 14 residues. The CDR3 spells CASSGQGGNYGYTF. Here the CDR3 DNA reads TGTGCCAGCAGTGGACAGGGAGGGAACTATGGCTACACCTTC.

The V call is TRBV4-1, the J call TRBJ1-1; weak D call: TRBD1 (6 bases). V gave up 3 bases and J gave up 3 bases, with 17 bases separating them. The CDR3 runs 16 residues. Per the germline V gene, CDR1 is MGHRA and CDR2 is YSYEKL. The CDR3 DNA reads TGCGCCAGCAGCCAGGGACCACAGGGAGATCACACTGAAGCTTTCTTT. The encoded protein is CASSQGPQGDHTEAFF.

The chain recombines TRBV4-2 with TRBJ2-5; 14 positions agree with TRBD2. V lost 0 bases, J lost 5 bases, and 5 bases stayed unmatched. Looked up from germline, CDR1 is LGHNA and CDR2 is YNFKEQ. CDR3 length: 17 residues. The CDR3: CASSQEGTSGSAETQYF. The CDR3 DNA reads TGTGCCAGCAGCCAAGAAGGGACTAGCGGGAGTGCGGAGACCCAGTACTTC.

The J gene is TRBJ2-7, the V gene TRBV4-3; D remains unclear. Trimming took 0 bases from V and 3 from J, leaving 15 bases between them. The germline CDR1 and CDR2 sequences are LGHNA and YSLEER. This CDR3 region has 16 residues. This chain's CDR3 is CASSQDGQAPIYEQYF. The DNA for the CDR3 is TGCGCCAGCAGCCAAGATGGGCAGGCACCAATCTACGAGCAGTACTTC.

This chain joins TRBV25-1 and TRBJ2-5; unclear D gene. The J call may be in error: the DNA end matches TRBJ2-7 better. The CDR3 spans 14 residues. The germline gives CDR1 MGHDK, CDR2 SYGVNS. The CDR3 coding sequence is TGTGCCAGCAGTGAATACTCCCCGGGTTACGAGCAGTACTTC. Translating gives CASSEYSPGYEQYF.

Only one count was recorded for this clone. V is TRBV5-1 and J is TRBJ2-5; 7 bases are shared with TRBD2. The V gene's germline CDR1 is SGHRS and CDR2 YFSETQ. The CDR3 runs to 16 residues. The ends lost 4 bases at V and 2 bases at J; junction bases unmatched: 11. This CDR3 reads CASSGVDGRNQETQYF. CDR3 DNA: TGCGCCAGCAGCGGAGTGGACGGGAGGAATCAAGAGACCCAGTACTTC.